What follows are 27 T cell receptor beta chains derived from one specimen sequenced in a study of early T cells in non-severe SARS-CoV-2 infection. A single record per CDR3 protein comes from TCRdb applying MiXCR to the 5' RACE reads. Counted here are tens of thousands of distinct CDR3 sequences, 11% to 15% occurring once; the ten biggest clones make up about 6%. Material for sequencing was whole blood. The source of these receptors is an adult who was a healthcare worker with PCR-confirmed SARS-CoV-2 infection or an uninfected control (not recorded which).

This clonotype was recorded at least ten times. The chain joins TRBV29-1 to TRBJ1-4; unclear D gene. This CDR3 is built from 10 residues. Germline V lookup: CDR1 SQVTM, CDR2 ANQGSEA. The germline V and J ends were trimmed by 6 bases and 6 bases, with 5 bases remaining between them. CDR3: CSVEDEKLFF. As DNA, the CDR3 is TGCAGCGTAGAGGATGAAAAACTGTTTTTT.

This clonotype was found a few times. The genes are TRBV10-3 and TRBJ1-1; tentatively, D is TRBD1 (5 bases). CDR3 size: 13 residues. Germline CDR1 reads ENHRY; CDR2 reads SYGVKD. V was clipped by 2 bases and J by 5 bases, with 9 bases between them. The CDR3 sequence is CAISEGGRTEAFF. CDR3 nucleotide sequence: TGTGCCATCAGTGAGGGGGGGAGGACTGAAGCTTTCTTT.

The sample holds a few counts of this clonotype. This chain uses TRBV7-9 with TRBJ2-2; 10 bases match TRBD1. The germline gives CDR1 SEHNR, CDR2 FQNEAQ (reference sequence). There are 17 residues in the CDR3. Trimming at V came to 5 bases and at J to 7 bases, leaving 13 bases not matched to a gene. DNA of the CDR3: TGTGCCAGCAGCCCTGACCCGGGACAGGGGATTGGCGGGGAGCTGTTTTTT. Protein product: CASSPDPGQGIGGELFF.

This clonotype was observed a handful of times. The chain couples TRBV20-1 to TRBJ2-7; D may be TRBD1 or TRBD2 (6 bases each). V dropped 1 base and J dropped 3 bases, with 10 bases sitting between them. The germline V gene encodes CDR1 DFQATT and CDR2 SNEGSKA (reference sequence). The CDR3 consists of 13 residues. In DNA, the CDR3 is TGCAGTGCTAGAGGGGGGGCCCTCTACGAGCAGTACTTC. Translation: CSARGGALYEQYF.

The chain uses TRBV12-5 and TRBJ2-5; TRBD1 might be the D (6 bases). The length of the CDR3 is 15 residues. V lost 6 bases to trimming and J lost 4 bases, with 18 bases between them. Germline V gives CDR1 LGHNT, CDR2 FRNRAP. CDR3 amino acids: CASGPTTGPPETQYF. The CDR3 DNA reads TGTGCTAGTGGCCCCACGACAGGACCTCCAGAGACCCAGTACTTC.

This chain links TRBV18 with TRBJ1-5; D gene unclear. CDR1 KGHSH and CDR2 LQKENI come from the germline V gene. V was cut by 4 bases and J by 2 bases, with 9 bases left in between. The CDR3 contains 14 residues. CDR3 loop: CASSRGGGNQPQHF. CDR3 DNA: TGTGCCAGCTCACGGGGAGGTGGCAATCAGCCCCAGCATTTT. Drawing the rest from reference TRBV18 and TRBJ1-5, the complete variable domain is NAGVMQNPRHLVRRRGQEARLRCSPMKGHSHVYWYRQLPEEGLKFMVYLQKENIIDESGMPKERFSAEFPKEGPSILRIQQVVRGDSAAYFCASSRGGGNQPQHFGDGTRLSIL.

This clonotype came up a few times. The chain is built from TRBV7-6 and TRBJ2-7, with 8 positions matching TRBD1. The CDR3 runs 16 residues. The V segment lost 1 base and the J segment 7 bases; nucleotides outside the gene matches: 12. Germline CDR1 and CDR2: SGHVS and FNYEAQ. This chain's CDR3 is CASSLGPGQGVREQYF. Written as DNA, the CDR3 is TGTGCCAGCAGCTTAGGGCCCGGACAGGGCGTGAGGGAGCAGTACTTC.

Many counts were recorded for this clonotype. V is TRBV12-3 or TRBV12-4 and J is TRBJ1-2; no reliable D call. V shed 2 bases and J shed 4 bases, with 5 bases lying between them. The CDR3 runs to 12 residues. This CDR3 reads CASSLTGYGYTF. The CDR3, as DNA: TGTGCCAGCAGTTTAACCGGCTATGGCTACACCTTC.

In nucleotides, the CDR3 is TGCAGTGCTAGCCCGGCGGGGGGGCCAGAAGATACGCAGTATTTT. It codes for CSASPAGGPEDTQYF. This chain joins TRBV20-1 and TRBJ2-3, with 9 nucleotides matching TRBD2. After removal of 3 bases from V and 5 bases from J, the junction contained 9 bases not matched to a gene. Looked up from germline, CDR1 is DFQATT and CDR2 is SNEGSKA (reference sequence). CDR3 length equals 15 residues.

This clonotype was counted only a few times. The chain combines TRBV4-2 with TRBJ1-2; D may be TRBD1 (5 bases). CDR1 and CDR2 (germline): LGHNA, YNFKEQ. The CDR3 consists of 20 residues. The germline V and J ends were trimmed by 0 bases and 2 bases, with 25 bases remaining between them. CDR3 amino acids: CASSQDIHRATEQNNYGYTF. The CDR3 region has the DNA TGTGCCAGCAGCCAAGATATCCATAGGGCGACAGAACAGAACAACTATGGCTACACCTTC.

The chain employs TRBV9 and TRBJ1-1; D unclear. CDR1 is SGDLS, CDR2 YYNGEE, per germline. V lost 0 bases, J lost 3 bases, and 15 bases lay in between. This CDR3 spans 16 amino acids. The CDR3 DNA follows: TGTGCCAGCAGCGTAGGGGCAAGGGCCCCGGACACTGAAGCTTTCTTT. Translation gives CASSVGARAPDTEAFF.

At least ten counts were recorded for this clonotype. The V and J genes are TRBV29-1 and TRBJ1-2; 7 bases fit TRBD1. Germline V gene lookup returns CDR1 SQVTM and CDR2 ANQGSEA. J gave up 4 bases and V 6 bases, and 11 bases lay outside the gene matches. The CDR3 loop spans 14 amino acids. The CDR3, as DNA: TGCAGCGTCGCAAACCGGGACAGTATCTATGGCTACACCTTC. Protein product: CSVANRDSIYGYTF.

For the CDR3, the DNA is TGCGCCAGCAGCCAAGGGGCCTATAATTCACCCCTCCACTTT. Residues: CASSQGAYNSPLHF. The chain combines TRBV4-3 with TRBJ1-6; D gene unclear. The CDR3 is 14 amino acids. V shed 1 base and J shed 2 bases, with 3 bases lying between them. Germline V gene lookup returns CDR1 LGHNA and CDR2 YSLEER.

This clonotype turned up a few times. V usage is TRBV25-1 and J usage is TRBJ1-4, with D possibly TRBD1 on 6 matching bases. CDR1 is MGHDK and CDR2 is SYGVNS in the germline V gene. The CDR3 has 17 amino acids. V was trimmed by 3 bases and J by 2 bases, leaving 16 bases between them. DNA for the CDR3: TGTGCCAGCAGTGACACCTACAGGGCCGGGACTAATGAAAAACTGTTTTTT. The encoded protein is CASSDTYRAGTNEKLFF.

This clonotype was seen more than once but under ten times. This chain joins TRBV27 and TRBJ2-5; no clear D gene. Between the trimmed V and J ends, which lost 8 bases and 1 base, there was a span of 8 bases. The CDR3 consists of 12 residues. Germline CDR1 reads MNHEY; CDR2 reads SMNVEV (reference sequence). The CDR3 DNA is TGTGCCAGCGGCCTATCCCAAGAGACCCAGTACTTC. As protein: CASGLSQETQYF.

This clonotype has a handful of counts. V is TRBV28 and J is TRBJ1-3; D not resolved. This CDR3 has 15 amino acids. Per germline, CDR1 MDHEN and CDR2 SYDVKM. Trimming took 4 bases from V and 0 from J, leaving 10 bases between them. In nucleotides, the CDR3 is TGTGCCAGCAGTTCGGATGGGTACTCTGGAAACACCATATATTTT. This codes for CASSSDGYSGNTIYF.

This clonotype has a count of ten or more. This rearrangement joins TRBV6-2 or TRBV6-3 to TRBJ2-1; a weak D match, TRBD2 (5 bases). The CDR3 runs 14 residues. V was cut by 3 bases and J by 4 bases, with 10 bases left in between. Germline-derived CDR1 and CDR2 are MNHEY and SVGEGT. DNA for the CDR3: TGTGCCAGCAGTTATGGAGGACCTTACAATGAGCAGTTCTTC. It encodes CASSYGGPYNEQFF.

Ten or more counts support this clonotype. The rearrangement links TRBV6-6 to TRBJ1-1; TRBD1 matches at 7 bases. The CDR3 runs to 14 residues. Germline trimming cut 7 bases from V and 1 base from J; bases unmatched to any gene: 6. Germline CDR1 is MNHNY and CDR2 is SVGAGI (reference sequence). DNA of the CDR3: TGTGCCAGCATTCCCAGACAGGGGAACACTGAAGCTTTCTTT. Translation gives CASIPRQGNTEAFF.

The chain employs TRBV6-2 or TRBV6-3 and TRBJ2-7; D gene unclear. The CDR3 runs to 12 residues. V was clipped by 6 bases and J by 3 bases, with 9 bases between them. Germline V CDR1 and CDR2: MNHEY, SVGEGT. Here the CDR3 DNA reads TGTGCCAGCAGCCGTGCAAACTACGAGCAGTACTTC. Translating it yields CASSRANYEQYF.

The chain couples TRBV6-6 to TRBJ2-3, with TRBD2 as a possible D gene (5 bases). Germline CDR1 and CDR2: MNHNY and SVGAGI (reference sequence). Trimming left V 2 bases short and J 6 bases short, with 15 bases between. This CDR3 comprises 15 residues. In nucleotides, the CDR3 is TGTGCCAGCAGTTACCTGGACCTAGCTCATGATACGCAGTATTTT. The encoded protein is CASSYLDLAHDTQYF.

The chain carries TRBV28 and TRBJ1-2; perhaps TRBD1 as D (5 bases). CDR1 and CDR2 (germline): MDHEN, SYDVKM. V dropped 7 bases and J dropped 5 bases, with 17 bases sitting between them. The CDR3 covers 14 residues. The CDR3 reads CASTLRTSAYGYTF. CDR3 in DNA: TGTGCCAGCACCCTCAGGACATCAGCTTATGGCTACACCTTC.

The gene calls are TRBV9 and TRBJ1-5, with TRBD1 as a possible D gene (5 bases). The CDR3 length is 15 residues. Germline lookup yields CDR1 SGDLS and CDR2 YYNGEE. V lost 0 bases, J lost 5 bases, and 12 bases lay in between. The CDR3 region is CASSVEGGAHQPQHF. The CDR3, as DNA: TGTGCCAGCAGCGTAGAGGGAGGGGCCCATCAGCCCCAGCATTTT.

This clonotype has just a few counts. The V and J genes are TRBV5-1 and TRBJ1-4, with a weak D call TRBD1 (5 bases). Germline loops: CDR1 SGHRS, CDR2 YFSETQ. V lost 3 bases, J lost 0 bases, and 12 bases lay in between. The CDR3 is 16 residues long. Here the CDR3 reads CASSSQGMTTNEKLFF. CDR3 in DNA: TGCGCCAGCAGCTCTCAGGGCATGACAACTAATGAAAAACTGTTTTTT.

This clonotype has a count of ten or more. The rearrangement links TRBV19 to TRBJ2-5; 7 bases align to TRBD1. V lost 3 bases to trimming and J lost 3 bases; unmatched junction nucleotides: 1. CDR3 length equals 13 residues. The germline CDR1 and CDR2 sequences are LNHDA and SQIVND (reference sequence). For the CDR3, the DNA is TGTGCCAGTAGTATGGGGACAGAAGAGACCCAGTACTTC. This encodes CASSMGTEETQYF.

The chain recombines TRBV19 with TRBJ2-6; 10 positions match TRBD2. CDR3 size: 15 residues. Germline CDR1 and CDR2: LNHDA and SQIVND (reference sequence). V lost 1 base to trimming and J lost 14 bases; unmatched junction nucleotides: 8. CDR3: CASSIGTSGWLILTF. As DNA, the CDR3 is TGTGCCAGTAGTATAGGGACTAGCGGATGGTTAATCCTGACTTTC.

This clonotype was seen more than once but under ten times. The V call is TRBV11-3, the J call TRBJ2-5; TRBD2 matches at 8 bases. The CDR3 has 13 residues. CDR1 is SGHNT, CDR2 YENEEA, per germline. The V gene end was trimmed by 5 bases and the J gene end by 5 bases; junction bases not matched to a gene: 4. In DNA form, the CDR3 reads TGTGCCAGCAGCCCGACTAGCGTGGAGACCCAGTACTTC. The encoded protein is CASSPTSVETQYF.

This clonotype was counted many times. The chain employs TRBV28 and TRBJ1-5, with D perhaps matching TRBD1 (5 bases). V was shortened by 5 bases and J by 3 bases, with 14 bases between the two germline ends. CDR1 and CDR2 from the germline V gene are MDHEN and SYDVKM. The CDR3 totals 15 residues. In DNA, the CDR3 is TGTGCCAGCAGTCTGTCGGGACGGATCAATCAGCCCCAGCATTTT. Amino acid sequence: CASSLSGRINQPQHF.